Listed below are T cell receptor beta chains from one sample, sequenced in a study of OX40 agonist ivuxolimab in advanced cancers. Method: immunoSEQ multiplex PCR; TCRdb's copy keeps in-frame clones and lacks some. The sample lists roughly 14,000 clones, around 84% occurring once. Sample: CD4+ or CD8+ T cells sorted from blood, taken in a trial of the OX40 agonist ivuxolimab. These receptors all stem from an adult with an advanced solid tumor such as melanoma, head and neck, liver or kidney cancer. The CDR3 runs from the conserved cysteine through the conserved F or W. D genes are given only for firm matches. A row's size may be missing; if present it is once, few, many or a size class.

>.|TRBV10-1|TRBD2|TRBJ2-1
TGCGCCAGCAGTGAGGTACTAGCGGAGTACAATGAGCAGTTCTTC
CASSEVLAEYNEQFF
>.|TRBV5-6|.|TRBJ2-1
TGTGCCAGCACCCCTACCGGTCGAGGGGGATGGGAGCAGTTCTTC
CASTPTGRGGWEQFF
>.|TRBV29-1|TRBD1|TRBJ2-7
TGCAGCGTGGGACAGGGCGTCTCCTACGAGCAGTACTTC
CSVGQGVSYEQYF
>.|TRBV4-1|.|TRBJ2-7
TGCGCCAGCAGCCAGGGGTCGGGGGATTACGAGCAGTACTTC
CASSQGSGDYEQYF
>.|TRBV9|.|TRBJ2-1
TGTGCCAGCAGCCTCACGGGTGGTGAGCAGTTCTTC
CASSLTGGEQFF
>.|TRBV6-5|.|TRBJ2-1
TGTGCCAGCACCTCCGGTTCTGAGCAGTTCTTC
CASTSGSEQFF
>.|TRBV5-4|.|TRBJ1-1
TGTGCCAGCAGCCCCGGGCTGAACACTGAAGCTTTCTTT
CASSPGLNTEAFF
>.|TRBV7-3|TRBD2|TRBJ2-1
TGTGCCAGCAGCTTAGTGGCTAGCGGGATGGGTGAGCAGTTCTTC
CASSLVASGMGEQFF
>few|TRBV7-9|TRBD1|TRBJ2-7
TGTGCCAGCAGCCCGGTATCCGGACAGGGCGACGAGCAGTACTTC
CASSPVSGQGDEQYF
>once|TRBV7-3|TRBD2|TRBJ2-2
TGTGCCAGCAGCTTAAATCCGGGACTAGTACCTGAGCTGTTTTTT
CASSLNPGLVPELFF
>.|TRBV5-8|TRBD2|TRBJ2-7
TGTGCCAGCAGCGTACTAGCGGACTCCTACGAGCAGTACTTC
CASSVLADSYEQYF
>.|TRBV5-4|.|TRBJ2-7
TGTGCCAGCAGCACGGGATTCTACGAGCAGTACTTC
CASSTGFYEQYF
>.|TRBV11-1|.|TRBJ2-1
TGTGCCAGCAGCGACCACAATGAGCAGTTCTTC
CASSDHNEQFF
>once|TRBV6-4|.|TRBJ2-7
TGTGCCAGCAGCGACGACGAGCAGTACTTC
CASSDDEQYF
>.|TRBV11-3|TRBD2|TRBJ2-7
TGTGCCAGCAGCCCCAGACTAGCGGGAGTCAACGAGCAGTACTTC
CASSPRLAGVNEQYF
>.|TRBV28|.|TRBJ2-5
TGTGCCAGCAGTTCCGACAGTAACCAAGAGACCCAGTACTTC
CASSSDSNQETQYF
>few|TRBV10-1|.|TRBJ2-7
TGCGCCAGGACCCACAGGGCCGTGACCTACGAGCAGTACTTC
CARTHRAVTYEQYF
>.|TRBV19|TRBD1|TRBJ1-5
TGTGCCAGTAGTATACTCCGGGACAGCAACATTCAGCCCCAGCATTTT
CASSILRDSNIQPQHF
>.|TRBV21-1|.|TRBJ2-5
TGTGCCAGCAGCTACCCGGGCCACCCGGGCCAAGAGACCCAGTACTTC
CASSYPGHPGQETQYF
>once|TRBV5-6|.|TRBJ2-7
TGTGCCAGCAGCTTAGGTGATGGGGGGGAGCAGTACTTC
CASSLGDGGEQYF